The source of this TCR beta chain is a study of blood T cell repertoires in COVID-19. Using immunoSEQ multiplex PCR, the repertoire was profiled, and TCRdb retains in-frame clones only, with some absent. The sample records some 360,000 clones, about 90% being singletons. The CDR3 has 15 amino acids. V was clipped by 5 bases and J by 3 bases; unmatched bases: 6. Germline V gene data show CDR1 as MNHEY and CDR2 as SVGAGI. In its sample, this clone was seen a few times. The chain is built from TRBV6-5 and TRBJ2-7; TRBD2 agrees at 11 bases. The receptor comes from a woman aged 25-40 years who had been exposed to COVID-19. The sequenced sample was PBMCs or T cells enriched from blood (not recorded which). CDR3 nucleotides: TGTGCCAGCAGTCTACTAGCGGGAGACGGCTACGAGCAGTACTTC. It yields the protein CASSLLAGDGYEQYF.